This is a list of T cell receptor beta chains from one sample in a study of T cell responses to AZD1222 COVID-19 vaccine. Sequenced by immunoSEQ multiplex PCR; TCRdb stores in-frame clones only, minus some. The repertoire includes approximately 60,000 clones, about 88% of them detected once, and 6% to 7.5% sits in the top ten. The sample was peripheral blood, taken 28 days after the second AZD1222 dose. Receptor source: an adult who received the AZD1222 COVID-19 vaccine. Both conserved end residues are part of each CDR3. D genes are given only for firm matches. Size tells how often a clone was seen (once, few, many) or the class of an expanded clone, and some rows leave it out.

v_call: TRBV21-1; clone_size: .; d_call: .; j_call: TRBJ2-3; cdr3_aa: CASPTWWASGDRSTDTQYF; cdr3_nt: TGTGCCAGCCCAACTTGGTGGGCTAGCGGGGACCGAAGCACAGATACGCAGTATTTT
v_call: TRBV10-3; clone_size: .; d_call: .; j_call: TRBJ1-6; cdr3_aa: CAISEARSSYNSPLHF; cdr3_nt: TGTGCCATCAGTGAGGCCAGGAGCTCCTATAATTCACCCCTCCACTTT
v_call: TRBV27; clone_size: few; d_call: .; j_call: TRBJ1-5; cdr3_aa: CASSPQGLGQPQHF; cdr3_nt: TGTGCCAGCAGTCCACAGGGTTTGGGTCAGCCCCAGCATTTT
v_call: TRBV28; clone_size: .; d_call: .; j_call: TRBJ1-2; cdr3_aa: CASSNSYYGYTF; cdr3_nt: TGTGCCAGCAGTAACAGCTACTATGGCTACACCTTC
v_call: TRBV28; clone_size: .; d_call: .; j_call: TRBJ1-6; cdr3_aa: CASSLMMVSALHF; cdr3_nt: TGTGCCAGCAGTTTAATGATGGTTTCGGCCCTCCACTTT
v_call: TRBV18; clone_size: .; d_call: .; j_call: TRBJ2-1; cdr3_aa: CASSRRGSYGPMVSYNEQFF; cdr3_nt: TGTGCCAGCTCTCGGAGGGGGTCTTATGGACCTATGGTTTCCTACAATGAGCAGTTCTTC
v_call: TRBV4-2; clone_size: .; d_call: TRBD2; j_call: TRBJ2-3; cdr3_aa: CASSQVGGSTDTQYF; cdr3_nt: TGTGCCAGCAGCCAAGTGGGAGGGAGCACAGATACGCAGTATTTT
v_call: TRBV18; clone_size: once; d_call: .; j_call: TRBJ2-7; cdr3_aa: CASSTAYEQYF; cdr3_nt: TGTGCCAGCTCAACAGCCTACGAGCAGTACTTC
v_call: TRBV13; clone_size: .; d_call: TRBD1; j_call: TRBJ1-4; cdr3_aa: CASSSEQGGTEKLFF; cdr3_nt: TGTGCCAGCAGTTCAGAACAGGGGGGTACTGAAAAACTGTTTTTT
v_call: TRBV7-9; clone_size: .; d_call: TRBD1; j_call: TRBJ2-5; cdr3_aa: CASSATGAQETQYF; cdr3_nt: TGTGCCAGCAGCGCGACAGGGGCACAAGAGACCCAGTACTTC
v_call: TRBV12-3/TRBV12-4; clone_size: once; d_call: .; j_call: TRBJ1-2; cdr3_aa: CASTPGGLGGYTF; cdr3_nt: TGTGCCAGCACCCCGGGGGGGTTGGGCGGCTACACCTTC
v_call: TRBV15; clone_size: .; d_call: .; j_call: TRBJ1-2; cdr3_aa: CATSRDVGPRDYTF; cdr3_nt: TGTGCCACCAGCAGAGATGTCGGACCTCGGGACTACACCTTC
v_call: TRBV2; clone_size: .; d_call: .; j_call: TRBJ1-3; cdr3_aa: CASSLDSNTIYF; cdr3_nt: TGTGCCAGCAGCTTGGACAGCAACACCATATATTTT
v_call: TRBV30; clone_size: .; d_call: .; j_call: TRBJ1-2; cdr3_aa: CAWTSDGGGYTF; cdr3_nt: TGTGCCTGGACTAGCGACGGAGGGGGCTACACCTTC
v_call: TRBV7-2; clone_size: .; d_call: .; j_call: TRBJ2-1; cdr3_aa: CASSLFTPNEQFF; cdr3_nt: TGTGCCAGCAGCTTATTTACCCCTAATGAGCAGTTCTTC
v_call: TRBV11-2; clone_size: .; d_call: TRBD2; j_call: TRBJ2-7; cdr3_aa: CASRSLAGGPHEQYF; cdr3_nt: TGTGCCAGCAGATCTCTAGCGGGAGGGCCGCACGAGCAGTACTTC
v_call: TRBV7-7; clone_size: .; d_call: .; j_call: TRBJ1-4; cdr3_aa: CASTGGLSEKLFF; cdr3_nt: TGTGCTAGCACTGGGGGGCTTAGTGAAAAACTGTTTTTT
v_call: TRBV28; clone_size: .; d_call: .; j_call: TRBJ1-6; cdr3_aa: CASTPYVEGSYNSPLHF; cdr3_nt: TGTGCCAGCACACCCTACGTTGAGGGGAGCTATAATTCACCCCTCCACTTT
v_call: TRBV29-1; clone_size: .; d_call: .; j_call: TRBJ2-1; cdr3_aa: CSVEDVGTVYNEQFF; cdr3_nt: TGCAGCGTTGAAGATGTGGGAACGGTATACAATGAGCAGTTCTTC
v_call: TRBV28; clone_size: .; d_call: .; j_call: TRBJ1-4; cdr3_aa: CASRRDSYEKLFF; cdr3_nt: TGTGCCAGCAGACGAGACAGTTATGAAAAACTGTTTTTT
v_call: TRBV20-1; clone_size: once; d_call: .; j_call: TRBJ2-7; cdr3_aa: CSASGQGQGEQYF; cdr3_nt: TGCAGTGCTAGTGGTCAGGGGCAAGGGGAGCAGTACTTC
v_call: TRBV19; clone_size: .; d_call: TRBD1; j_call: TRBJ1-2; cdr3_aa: CASSTGQGVYGYTF; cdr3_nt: TGTGCCAGTAGTACCGGACAGGGCGTCTATGGCTACACCTTC
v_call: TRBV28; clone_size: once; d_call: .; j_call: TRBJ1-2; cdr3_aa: CASSLRVSGYTF; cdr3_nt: TGTGCCAGCAGTTTACGGGTGAGCGGCTACACCTTC
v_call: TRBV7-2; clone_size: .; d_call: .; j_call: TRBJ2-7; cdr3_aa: CASSSSTWGVKYF; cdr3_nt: TGTGCCAGCAGCTCCTCCACTTGGGGGGTAAAGTACTTC
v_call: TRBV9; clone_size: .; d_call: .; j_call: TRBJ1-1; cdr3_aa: CASSPPLSNGQSNTEAFF; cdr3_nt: TGTGCCAGCAGCCCACCCCTCTCTAACGGACAATCGAACACTGAAGCTTTCTTT
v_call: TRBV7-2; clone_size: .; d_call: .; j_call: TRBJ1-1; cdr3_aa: CASRSGDMNTEAFF; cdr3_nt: TGTGCCAGCAGGTCGGGGGACATGAACACTGAAGCTTTCTTT
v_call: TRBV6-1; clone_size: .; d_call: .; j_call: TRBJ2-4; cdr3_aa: CASSEEIGGAKNIQYF; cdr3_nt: TGTGCCAGCAGTGAAGAAATAGGGGGGGCCAAAAACATTCAGTACTTC
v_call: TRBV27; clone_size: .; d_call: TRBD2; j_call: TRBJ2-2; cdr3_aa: CASSFWNSGAGELFF; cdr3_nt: TGTGCCAGCAGTTTTTGGAATAGCGGGGCCGGGGAGCTGTTTTTT
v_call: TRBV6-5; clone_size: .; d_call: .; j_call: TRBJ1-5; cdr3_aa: CASSLQGAQNQPQHF; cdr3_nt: TGTGCCAGCAGCTTACAGGGTGCCCAGAATCAGCCCCAGCATTTT
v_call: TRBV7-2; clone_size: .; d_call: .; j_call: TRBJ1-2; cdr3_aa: CASSPLAVPNYGYTF; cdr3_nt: TGTGCCAGCAGTCCGCTGGCGGTCCCTAACTATGGCTACACCTTC
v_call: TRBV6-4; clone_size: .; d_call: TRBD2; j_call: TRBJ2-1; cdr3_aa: CASSVLAGAYNEQFF; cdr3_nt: TGTGCCAGCAGTGTACTAGCGGGAGCCTACAATGAGCAGTTCTTC
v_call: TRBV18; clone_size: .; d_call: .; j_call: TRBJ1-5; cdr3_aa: CASSLQDNQPQHF; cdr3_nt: TGTGCCAGCTCTCTCCAGGACAATCAGCCCCAGCATTTT
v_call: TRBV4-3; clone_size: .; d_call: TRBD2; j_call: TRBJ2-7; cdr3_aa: CASSQQLAGTYEQYF; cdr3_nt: TGCGCCAGCAGCCAACAACTAGCGGGAACCTACGAGCAGTACTTC
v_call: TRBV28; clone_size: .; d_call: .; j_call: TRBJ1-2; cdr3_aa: CASSQTGKRAYGYTF; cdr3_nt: TGTGCCAGCAGCCAAACAGGGAAACGGGCCTATGGCTACACCTTC
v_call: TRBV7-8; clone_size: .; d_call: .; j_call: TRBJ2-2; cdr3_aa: CASRPVSEKLFF; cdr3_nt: TGTGCCAGCCGACCGGTGTCCGAGAAGCTGTTTTTT
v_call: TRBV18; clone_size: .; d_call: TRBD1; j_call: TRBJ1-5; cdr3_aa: CASSPSGQDQPQHF; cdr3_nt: TGTGCCAGCTCACCATCTGGACAGGATCAGCCCCAGCATTTT
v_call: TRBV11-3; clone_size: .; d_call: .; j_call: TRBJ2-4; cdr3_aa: CASSLTTSADIQYF; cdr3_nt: TGTGCCAGCAGCTTAACGACTAGTGCGGACATTCAGTACTTC
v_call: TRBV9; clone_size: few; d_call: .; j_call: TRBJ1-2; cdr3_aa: CASSAWGARGYTF; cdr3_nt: TGTGCCAGCAGCGCCTGGGGGGCGAGGGGCTACACCTTC
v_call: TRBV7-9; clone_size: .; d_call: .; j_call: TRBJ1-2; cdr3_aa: CASSPPPWEGYTF; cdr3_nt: TGTGCCAGCAGCCCCCCCCCGTGGGAAGGCTACACCTTC
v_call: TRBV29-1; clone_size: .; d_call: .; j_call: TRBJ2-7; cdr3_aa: CSVVSGTVNEQYF; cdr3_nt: TGCAGCGTTGTTTCCGGGACCGTAAACGAGCAGTACTTC
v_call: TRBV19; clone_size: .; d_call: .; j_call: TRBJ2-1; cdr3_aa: CASNRVNNEQFF; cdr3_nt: TGTGCCAGTAACAGGGTAAACAATGAGCAGTTCTTC
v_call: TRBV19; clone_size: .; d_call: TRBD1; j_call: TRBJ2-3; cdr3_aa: CASSMIGQGATDTQYF; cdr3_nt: TGTGCCAGTAGTATGATCGGACAGGGGGCTACAGATACGCAGTATTTT
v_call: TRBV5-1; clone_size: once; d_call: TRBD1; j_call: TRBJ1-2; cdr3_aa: CASSPMAETGGSGYTF; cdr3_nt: TGCGCCAGCAGCCCCATGGCCGAGACAGGGGGCAGTGGCTACACCTTC
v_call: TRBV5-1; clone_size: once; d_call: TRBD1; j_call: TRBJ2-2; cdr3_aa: CASSSQGASGTGELFF; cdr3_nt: TGCGCCAGCAGCTCCCAGGGGGCGTCGGGAACCGGGGAGCTGTTTTTT
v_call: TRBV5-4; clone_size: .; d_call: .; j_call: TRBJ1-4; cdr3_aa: CASSVQPGNEKLFF; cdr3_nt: TGTGCCAGCAGTGTTCAGCCGGGGAATGAAAAACTGTTTTTT
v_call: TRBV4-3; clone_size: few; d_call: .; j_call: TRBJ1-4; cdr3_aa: CASSLYYKDSIPTNEKLFF; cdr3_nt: TGCGCCAGCAGCCTATACTACAAAGACAGTATACCAACTAATGAAAAACTGTTTTTT
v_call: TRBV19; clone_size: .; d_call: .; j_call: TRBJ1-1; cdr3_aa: CASSAAGGTEAFF; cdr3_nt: TGTGCCAGTAGTGCGGCAGGCGGCACTGAAGCTTTCTTT
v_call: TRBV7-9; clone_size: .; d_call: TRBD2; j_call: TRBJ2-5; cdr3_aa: CASSPTGLARETQYF; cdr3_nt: TGTGCCAGCAGCCCCACCGGACTAGCGAGGGAGACCCAGTACTTC
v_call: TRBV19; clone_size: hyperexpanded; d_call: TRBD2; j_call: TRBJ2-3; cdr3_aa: CASSVTSGSADTQYF; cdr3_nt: TGTGCCAGTAGTGTAACTAGCGGGAGCGCAGATACGCAGTATTTT
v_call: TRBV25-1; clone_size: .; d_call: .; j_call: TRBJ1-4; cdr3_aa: CASSEGFRDEKLFF; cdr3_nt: TGTGCCAGCAGTGAGGGATTTCGGGATGAAAAACTGTTTTTT
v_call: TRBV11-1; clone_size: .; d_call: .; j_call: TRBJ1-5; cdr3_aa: CASSRDAYSNQPQHF; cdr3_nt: TGTGCCAGCAGTCGGGACGCATATAGCAATCAGCCCCAGCATTTT
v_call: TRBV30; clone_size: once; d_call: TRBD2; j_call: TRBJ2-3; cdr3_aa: CAWSKLGLASDTQYF; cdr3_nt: TGTGCCTGGAGTAAGTTAGGACTAGCCTCAGATACGCAGTATTTT
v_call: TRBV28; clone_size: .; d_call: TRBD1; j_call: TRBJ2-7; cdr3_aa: CASRLTGGNEQYF; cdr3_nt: TGTGCCAGCAGGCTTACAGGGGGCAACGAGCAGTACTTC
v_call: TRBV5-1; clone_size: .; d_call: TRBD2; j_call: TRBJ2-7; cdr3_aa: CASSSGTRGPAIEQYF; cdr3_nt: TGCGCCAGCAGCTCCGGGACTAGAGGGCCTGCCATCGAGCAGTACTTC